The sequence of this T cell receptor (beta chain) was determined in a study of CD8 T cells in Susac syndrome. This clonotype has only one observation. CD8+ and CD4+ T cells taken from blood had their TCR beta sequenced. Relapsing-remitting disease, either stable or active, was present in the treatment-naive patients who were the multiple sclerosis controls. Negative isolation yielded CD4+ and CD8+ T cells, and FACS enriched TEMRA cells. A quantity of about 0.5 to 1 ug RNA underwent reverse transcription using random hexamers. Multiplex immunoSEQ PCR targeted 54 Vbeta and 13 Jbeta TCR beta segments. Each CDR3 protein is one row after TCRdb ran MiXCR on the immunoSEQ multiplex PCR reads. In the table there are some 52,000 distinct CDR3 sequences, about 92% of which are singletons. V lost 0 bases, J lost 2 bases, and 0 bases stayed unmatched. This CDR3 is 14 amino acids long. Germline V gene data show CDR1 as MNHEY and CDR2 as SVGAGI.

The clonotype comes from a human donor with multiple sclerosis. This chain links TRBV6-5 with TRBJ2-5, with 7 positions matching TRBD2. The material sequenced was CD8+ T cells from PBMCs. This CDR3 is CASSYSGGQETQYF. Here the CDR3 DNA reads TGTGCCAGCAGTTACTCGGGGGGGCAAGAGACCCAGTACTTC.